The 26 T cell receptor beta chains reported below all come from one sample, sequenced in a study of blood T cells in healthy people across ages. Through a sample-barcoded 5' primer and a J-beta primer mix, a second PCR was run for about 6 to 12 cycles. TCRdb itself ran the 5' RACE reads through MiXCR, one entry per CDR3 protein. The sample consists of around 990,000 distinct CDR3 sequences, more than 30% of them appearing once. Sample: blood. These receptors were collected from a young man in good health.

This clonotype was seen a few times. The chain combines TRBV20-1 with TRBJ1-1, with D perhaps TRBD1 (5 bases). V lost 2 bases and J 2 bases, leaving 12 bases between the germline ends. CDR3 length equals 14 residues. From germline, CDR1 is DFQATT and CDR2 SNEGSKA (reference sequence). Here the CDR3 DNA reads TGCAGTGCTAGAAGCGCGGGGCCCAACACTGAAGCTTTCTTT. Translating gives CSARSAGPNTEAFF.

This clonotype was picked up many times. The chain employs TRBV9 and TRBJ2-1; a weak D match, TRBD1 (6 bases). Per germline, CDR1 SGDLS and CDR2 YYNGEE. The CDR3 is 15 amino acids. V was pared by 0 bases and J by 4 bases, with 11 bases between. As DNA, the CDR3 is TGTGCCAGCAGCGTAGTTCCAGGGGCGTACAATGAGCAGTTCTTC. This gives the protein CASSVVPGAYNEQFF. Full variable domain (outside the CDR3, taken from reference TRBV9 and TRBJ2-1): DSGVTQTPKHLITATGQRVTLRCSPRSGDLSVYWYQQSLDQGLQFLIQYYNGEERAKGNILERFSAQQFPDLHSELNLSSLELGDSALYFCASSVVPGAYNEQFFGPGTRLTVL.

V and J are TRBV6-2 or TRBV6-3 and TRBJ2-1; D call uncertain. The CDR3 is 14 residues long. Trimming left V 5 bases short and J 5 bases short, with 13 bases between. Germline-derived CDR1 and CDR2 are MNHEY and SVGEGT. This chain's CDR3 is CASSATAYDNEQFF. The CDR3 DNA reads TGTGCCAGCAGTGCCACGGCTTACGACAATGAGCAGTTCTTC.

The gene calls are TRBV7-2 and TRBJ2-3; 8 nucleotides align to TRBD2. The germline gives CDR1 SGHTA, CDR2 FQGNSA. With V trimmed by 7 bases and J by 5 bases, 8 bases remained unmatched. This CDR3 has 14 residues. The CDR3 region has the DNA TGTGCCAGCACCGATAGCGGGGTACGAGATACGCAGTATTTT. Encoded protein: CASTDSGVRDTQYF. The full variable domain, with the rest looked up from reference TRBV7-2 and TRBJ2-3, is GAGVSQSPSNKVTEKGKDVELRCDPISGHTALYWYRQSLGQGLEFLIYFQGNSAPDKSGLPSDRFSAERTGGSVSTLTIQRTQQEDSAVYLCASTDSGVRDTQYFGPGTRLTVL.

This clonotype occurred once. The junction differs from germline at one of its ends, possibly a read error. The V gene is TRBV6-1, the J gene TRBJ1-1; tentatively, D is TRBD1 (6 bases). Germline V gives CDR1 MNHNS, CDR2 SASEGT. This CDR3 region has 13 residues. The chain's CDR3 is CVSSERQGSEAFF. In DNA form, the CDR3 reads TGTGTCAGCAGTGAAAGGCAGGGGTCGGAAGCTTTCTTT.

This chain connects TRBV7-2 to TRBJ2-7; possibly TRBD2 for D (7 bases). The CDR3 has 15 amino acids. V shed 2 bases and J shed 2 bases, with 13 bases lying between them. Looked up from germline, CDR1 is SGHTA and CDR2 is FQGNSA. CDR3 amino acids: CASSLRGGRPYEQYF. DNA of the CDR3: TGTGCCAGCAGCTTACGCGGGGGCAGACCCTACGAGCAGTACTTC.

This clonotype was seen a handful of times. The V gene is TRBV3-1, the J gene TRBJ1-4, with D possibly being TRBD1 (5 bases). V shed 0 bases and J shed 13 bases, with 15 bases lying between them. The CDR3 has 14 amino acids. The germline gives CDR1 LGHDT, CDR2 YNNKEL (reference sequence). Here the CDR3 DNA reads TGTGCCAGCAGCCAAGATCGTTTTGTGAGGGGACTGTTTTTT. Translation gives CASSQDRFVRGLFF.

This clonotype occurred a few times. CDR3 DNA: TGTGCCAGCAGCGTAGAGGACACCCAAGAGACCCAGTACTTC. Translating gives CASSVEDTQETQYF. This chain links TRBV9 with TRBJ2-5; possibly TRBD1 for D (5 bases). Germline V gene data show CDR1 as SGDLS and CDR2 as YYNGEE. V was clipped by 0 bases and J by 1 base, with 7 bases between them. The CDR3 covers 14 residues.

The chain joins TRBV27 to TRBJ1-5; a weak D match, TRBD1 (6 bases). The CDR3 runs 15 residues. CDR1 is MNHEY, CDR2 SMNVEV, per germline (reference sequence). V was shortened by 5 bases and J by 0 bases, with 11 bases between the two germline ends. In DNA form, the CDR3 reads TGTGCCAGCAGTCCAGGACAGATTAGCAATCAGCCCCAGCATTTT. Translated, it gives CASSPGQISNQPQHF.

This clonotype showed up just a few times. J is TRBJ2-1 and V is TRBV9; tentative D call: TRBD2 (6 bases). Germline CDR1 SGDLS, CDR2 YYNGEE. The CDR3 sequence is 15 residues long. V lost 3 bases to trimming and J lost 1 base, with 11 bases between them. The CDR3 DNA reads as TGTGCCAGCAGCGATAGCGGCGAATCCTACAATGAGCAGTTCTTC. It codes for CASSDSGESYNEQFF.

This chain links TRBV29-1 with TRBJ1-2; 9 bases line up with TRBD1. CDR3 length equals 13 residues. J gave up 3 bases and V 4 bases, and 3 bases lay outside the gene matches. Per germline, CDR1 SQVTM and CDR2 ANQGSEA. The CDR3, as DNA: TGCAGCGTTGCGGGACAGGGACACTATGGCTACACCTTC. Its translation is CSVAGQGHYGYTF.

The chain carries TRBV15 and TRBJ2-3; weak D call: TRBD1 (5 bases). This CDR3 contains 18 residues. The ends were cut back, 4 bases at V and 0 bases at J, with 20 bases in the middle. The V gene's germline CDR1 is LNHNV and CDR2 YYDKDF (reference sequence). CDR3 nucleotide sequence: TGTGCCACCAGCATCATCCAGGGATTCCCCCGTAGCACAGATACGCAGTATTTT. Protein: CATSIIQGFPRSTDTQYF.

The rearrangement uses TRBV7-2 and TRBJ2-3, with D possibly TRBD1 on 5 matching bases. Trimming removed 2 bases at V and 6 bases at J, with 18 bases between. Germline values: CDR1 SGHTA, CDR2 FQGNSA. The length of the CDR3 is 16 residues. The CDR3 nucleotides read TGTGCCAGCAGCTTATGGGCAGGGTGGATGTCTGATACGCAGTATTTT. It is translated as CASSLWAGWMSDTQYF.

This clonotype has a count of ten or more. V gene TRBV4-3 combines with J gene TRBJ2-5, with D uncertain. The CDR3 has 14 residues. Germline CDR1 LGHNA, CDR2 YSLEER. V was clipped by 1 base and J by 2 bases, with 8 bases between them. This CDR3 reads CASSQVVLQETQYF. The CDR3 DNA is TGCGCCAGCAGCCAAGTAGTACTTCAAGAGACCCAGTACTTC.

This clonotype occurred a few times. The CDR3 sequence: CASSWVPSYNEQFF. The CDR3 nucleotides read TGCGCCAGCAGCTGGGTTCCCTCCTACAATGAGCAGTTCTTC. The genes are TRBV5-1 and TRBJ2-1; D gene uncertain. The CDR3 sequence is 14 residues long. Looked up from germline, CDR1 is SGHRS and CDR2 is YFSETQ. V gave up 3 bases and J gave up 0 bases, with 7 bases separating them.

The rearrangement uses TRBV6-4 and TRBJ1-1; D is undetermined. CDR3 size: 13 residues. CDR1 is MRHNA, CDR2 SNTAGT, per germline. Between the trimmed V and J ends, which lost 6 bases and 0 bases, there was a span of 8 bases. The chain's CDR3 is CASRSNMNTEAFF. In DNA form, the CDR3 reads TGTGCCAGCAGATCGAACATGAACACTGAAGCTTTCTTT.

This sequence joins TRBV27 and TRBJ1-1; D remains unclear. The germline CDR1 and CDR2 sequences are MNHEY and SMNVEV (reference sequence). This CDR3 is 15 amino acids long. V lost 0 bases and J lost 0, with 8 bases in between. CDR3 sequence reads: CASSLSSRLNTEAFF. The CDR3 region has the DNA TGTGCCAGCAGTTTATCGAGCCGACTGAACACTGAAGCTTTCTTT.

The chain couples TRBV27 to TRBJ1-2; D not certain. CDR1 and CDR2 (germline): MNHEY, SMNVEV (reference sequence). The CDR3 has 16 amino acids. With 0 bases removed from V and 4 bases from J, the gap between germline ends came to 15 bases. The chain's CDR3 is CASSLSGSYRGYGYTF. The DNA of the CDR3 is TGTGCCAGCAGTTTATCGGGCTCATACCGGGGCTATGGCTACACCTTC.

The chain uses TRBV15 and TRBJ2-5; 7 nucleotides match TRBD2. Germline-derived CDR1 and CDR2 are LNHNV and YYDKDF (reference sequence). CDR3 length: 14 residues. J gave up 11 bases and V 1 base, and 10 bases lay outside the gene matches. For the CDR3, the DNA is TGTGCCACCAGCAGAGGGAATGAACTAGCGAGTCAGTACTTC. Translation: CATSRGNELASQYF.

CDR3 amino acids: CASSRGTLLGETQYF. CDR3 DNA: TGTGCCAGCAGTCGGGGGACACTCCTTGGAGAGACCCAGTACTTC. The chain joins TRBV27 to TRBJ2-5; D could derive from TRBD1 or TRBD2 (6 bases each). CDR3 length equals 15 residues. With 5 bases removed from V and 4 bases from J, the gap between germline ends came to 17 bases. The germline V gene encodes CDR1 MNHEY and CDR2 SMNVEV (reference sequence).

This clonotype was picked up a small number of times. The chain couples TRBV27 to TRBJ2-2, with unresolved D. The CDR3 spans 12 residues. The ends were cut back, 8 bases at V and 8 bases at J, with 12 bases in the middle. CDR1 MNHEY and CDR2 SMNVEV come from the germline V gene (reference sequence). CDR3 nucleotides: TGTGCCAGCGGACCCTCCTTAGGGGAGCTGTTTTTT. Amino acids: CASGPSLGELFF.

The chain combines TRBV5-1 with TRBJ2-2, with TRBD1 matching over 8 bases. The CDR3 extends over 16 amino acids. V shed 1 base and J 3 bases; nucleotides not matched to a gene: 5. The germline CDR1 and CDR2 sequences are SGHRS and YFSETQ. The CDR3 DNA follows: TGCGCCAGCAGCTTGTCCGCAGGGGGCGACACCGGGGAGCTGTTTTTT. It specifies CASSLSAGGDTGELFF.

Only a few counts were recorded for this clonotype. CDR3 bases: TGTGCCAGCAGCTTAGGGTGGCGGGAGTCGGGCGGCTACACCTTC. It translates to CASSLGWRESGGYTF. The chain has TRBV7-9 and TRBJ1-2, with D hard to call. The germline CDR1 and CDR2 sequences are SEHNR and FQNEAQ (reference sequence). V lost 1 base and J 8 bases, leaving 17 bases between the germline ends. This CDR3 has 15 amino acids.

The CDR3 reads CASSYSIGSSGYTF. CDR3 nucleotides: TGTGCCAGCAGTTACTCTATCGGGTCGTCAGGCTACACCTTC. V is TRBV6-5 and J is TRBJ1-2; no firm D call. CDR1 and CDR2 from the germline V gene are MNHEY and SVGAGI. The CDR3 spans 14 residues. The V gene lost 0 bases and the J gene lost 8 bases, with 13 bases spanning the gap.

The table lists this clonotype with a few counts. This chain connects TRBV27 to TRBJ1-2, with D possibly matching TRBD1 (5 bases). Germline lookup yields CDR1 MNHEY and CDR2 SMNVEV (reference sequence). V lost 11 bases, J lost 1 base, and 17 bases lay in between. CDR3 size: 14 residues. The chain's CDR3 is CAAGQGWDNYGYTF. DNA for the CDR3: TGTGCCGCAGGGCAGGGTTGGGATAACTATGGCTACACCTTC.

CDR3 loop: CASSNRDRGFGTEAFF. The DNA of the CDR3 is TGTGCCAGCAGCAACCGGGACAGGGGGTTCGGCACTGAAGCTTTCTTT. The chain uses TRBV9 and TRBJ1-1, with 11 bases aligning to TRBD1. V shed 4 bases, J shed 4 bases, and the junction held 9 bases outside the gene matches. Germline CDR1 SGDLS, CDR2 YYNGEE. The CDR3 covers 16 residues.